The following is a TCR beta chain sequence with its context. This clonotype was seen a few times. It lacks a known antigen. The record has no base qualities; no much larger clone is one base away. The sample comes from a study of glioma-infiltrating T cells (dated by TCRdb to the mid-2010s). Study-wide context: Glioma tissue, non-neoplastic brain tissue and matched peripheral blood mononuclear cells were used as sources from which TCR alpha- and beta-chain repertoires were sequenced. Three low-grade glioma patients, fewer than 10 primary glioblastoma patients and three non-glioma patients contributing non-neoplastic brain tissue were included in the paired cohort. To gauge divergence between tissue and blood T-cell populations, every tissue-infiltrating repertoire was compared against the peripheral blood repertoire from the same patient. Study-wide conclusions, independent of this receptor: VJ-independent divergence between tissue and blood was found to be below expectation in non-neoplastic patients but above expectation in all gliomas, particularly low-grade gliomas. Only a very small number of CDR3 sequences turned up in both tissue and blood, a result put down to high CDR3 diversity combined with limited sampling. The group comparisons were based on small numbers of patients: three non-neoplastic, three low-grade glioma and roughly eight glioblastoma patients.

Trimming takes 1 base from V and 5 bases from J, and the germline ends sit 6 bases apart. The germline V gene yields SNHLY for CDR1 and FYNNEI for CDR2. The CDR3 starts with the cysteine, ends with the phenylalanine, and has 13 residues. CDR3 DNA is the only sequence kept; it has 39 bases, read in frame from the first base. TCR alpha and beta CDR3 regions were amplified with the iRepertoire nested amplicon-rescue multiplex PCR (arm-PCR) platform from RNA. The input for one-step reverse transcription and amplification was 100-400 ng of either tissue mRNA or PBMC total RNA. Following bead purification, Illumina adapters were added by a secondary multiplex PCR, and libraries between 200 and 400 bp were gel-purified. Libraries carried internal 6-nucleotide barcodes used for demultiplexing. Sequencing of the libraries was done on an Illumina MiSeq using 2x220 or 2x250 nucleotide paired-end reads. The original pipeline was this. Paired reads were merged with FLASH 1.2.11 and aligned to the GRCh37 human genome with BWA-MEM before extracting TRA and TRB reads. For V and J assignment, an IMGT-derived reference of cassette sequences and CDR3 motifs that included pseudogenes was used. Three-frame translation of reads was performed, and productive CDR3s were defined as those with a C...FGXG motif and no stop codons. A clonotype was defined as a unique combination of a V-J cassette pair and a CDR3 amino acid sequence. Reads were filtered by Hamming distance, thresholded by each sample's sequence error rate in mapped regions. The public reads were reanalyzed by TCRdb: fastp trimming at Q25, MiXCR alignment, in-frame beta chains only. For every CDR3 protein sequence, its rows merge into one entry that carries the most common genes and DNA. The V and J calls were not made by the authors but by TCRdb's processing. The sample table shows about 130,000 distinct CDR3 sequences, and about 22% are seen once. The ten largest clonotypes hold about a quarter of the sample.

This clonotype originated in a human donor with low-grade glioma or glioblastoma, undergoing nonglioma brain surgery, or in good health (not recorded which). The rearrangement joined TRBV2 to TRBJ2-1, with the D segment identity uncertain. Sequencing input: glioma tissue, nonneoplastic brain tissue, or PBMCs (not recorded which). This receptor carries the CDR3 CASSEDRNNEQFF. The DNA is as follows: TGTGCCAGCAGTGAAGACAGAAACAATGAGCAGTTCTTC.